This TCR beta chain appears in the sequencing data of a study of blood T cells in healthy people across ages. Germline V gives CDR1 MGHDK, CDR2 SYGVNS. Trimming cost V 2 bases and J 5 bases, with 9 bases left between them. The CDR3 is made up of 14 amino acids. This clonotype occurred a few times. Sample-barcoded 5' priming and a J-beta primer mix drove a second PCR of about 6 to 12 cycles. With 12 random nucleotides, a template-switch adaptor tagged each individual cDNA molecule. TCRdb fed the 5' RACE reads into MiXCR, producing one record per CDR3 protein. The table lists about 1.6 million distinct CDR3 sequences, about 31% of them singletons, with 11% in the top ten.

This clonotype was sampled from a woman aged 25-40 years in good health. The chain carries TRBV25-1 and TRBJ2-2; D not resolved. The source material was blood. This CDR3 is CASSEGWGTGELFF. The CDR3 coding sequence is TGTGCCAGCAGTGAAGGATGGGGAACCGGGGAGCTGTTTTTT.